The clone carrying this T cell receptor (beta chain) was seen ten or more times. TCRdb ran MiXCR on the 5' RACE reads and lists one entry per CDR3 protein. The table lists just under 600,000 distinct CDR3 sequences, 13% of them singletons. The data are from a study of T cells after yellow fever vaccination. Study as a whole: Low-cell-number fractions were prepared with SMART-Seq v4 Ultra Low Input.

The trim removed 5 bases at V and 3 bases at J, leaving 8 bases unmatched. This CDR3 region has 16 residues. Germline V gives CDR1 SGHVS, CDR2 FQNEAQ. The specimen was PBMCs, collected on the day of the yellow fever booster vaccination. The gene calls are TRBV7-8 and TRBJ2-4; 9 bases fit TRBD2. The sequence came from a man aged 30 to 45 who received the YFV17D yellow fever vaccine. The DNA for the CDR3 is TGTGCCAGCAGCGACTCCGGGACTAGCAGCAAAAACATTCAGTACTTC. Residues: CASSDSGTSSKNIQYF. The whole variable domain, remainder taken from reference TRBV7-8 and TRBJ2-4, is GAGVSQSPRYKVAKRGQDVALRCDPISGHVSLFWYQQALGQGPEFLTYFQNEAQLDKSGLPSDRFFAERPEGSVSTLKIQRTQQEDSAVYLCASSDSGTSSKNIQYFGAGTRLSVL.